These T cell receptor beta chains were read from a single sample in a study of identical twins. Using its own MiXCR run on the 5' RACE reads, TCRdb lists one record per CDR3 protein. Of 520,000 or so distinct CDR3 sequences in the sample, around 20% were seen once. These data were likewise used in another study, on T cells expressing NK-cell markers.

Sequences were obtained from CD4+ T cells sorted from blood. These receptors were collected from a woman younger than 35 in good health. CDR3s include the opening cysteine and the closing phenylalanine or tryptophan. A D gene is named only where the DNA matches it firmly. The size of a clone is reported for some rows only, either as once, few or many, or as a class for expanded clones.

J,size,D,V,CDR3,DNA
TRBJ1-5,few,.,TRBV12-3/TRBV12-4,CASSAGGGLRPQHF,TGTGCCAGCAGTGCCGGGGGCGGCTTGAGGCCCCAGCATTTT
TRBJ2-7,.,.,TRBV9,CASSATPEVYEQYF,TGTGCCAGCAGCGCCACTCCGGAGGTCTACGAGCAGTACTTC
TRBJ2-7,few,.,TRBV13,CASSGPGTGGLEQYF,TGTGCCAGCAGCGGGCCGGGGACTGGGGGTCTCGAGCAGTACTTC
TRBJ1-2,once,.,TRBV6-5,CASSYSLTFYGYTF,TGTGCCAGCAGTTACTCGTTGACTTTCTATGGCTACACCTTC
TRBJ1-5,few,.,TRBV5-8,CASSPRGGGGQPQHF,TGTGCCAGCAGCCCCCGTGGGGGGGGCGGTCAGCCCCAGCATTTT
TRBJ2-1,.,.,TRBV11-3,CASSERSRDEQFF,TGTGCCAGCAGCGAGCGGAGTAGGGATGAGCAGTTCTTC
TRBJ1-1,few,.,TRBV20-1,CSVSHALRYTEAFF,TGCAGTGTTTCCCACGCCCTCCGGTACACTGAAGCTTTCTTT
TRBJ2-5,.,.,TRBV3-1,CASSQERVPRVGETQYF,TGTGCCAGCAGCCAAGAGAGGGTCCCGAGGGTTGGAGAGACCCAGTACTTC
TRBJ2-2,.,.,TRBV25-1,CASNRQTGELFF,TGTGCCAGCAACCGGCAGACCGGGGAGCTGTTTTTT
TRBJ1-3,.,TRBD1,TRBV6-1,CASRQGSSSGNTIYF,TGTGCCAGCAGACAGGGGTCAAGCTCTGGAAACACCATATATTTT
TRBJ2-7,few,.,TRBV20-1,CSSLRAGEQYF,TGCAGTTCGTTGAGGGCCGGGGAGCAGTACTTC
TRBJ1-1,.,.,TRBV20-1,CSATPGPFNTEAFF,TGCAGTGCTACACCCGGACCGTTCAACACTGAAGCTTTCTTT
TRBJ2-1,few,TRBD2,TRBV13,CASSFRTSGTYNEQFF,TGTGCCAGCAGCTTTAGGACTAGCGGTACCTACAATGAGCAGTTCTTC
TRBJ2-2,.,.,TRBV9,CASSVGDHTGELFF,TGTGCCAGCAGCGTAGGGGACCACACCGGGGAGCTGTTTTTT
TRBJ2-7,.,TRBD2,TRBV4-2,CASSQGTSGYEQYF,TGTGCCAGCAGCCAAGGGACTAGCGGCTACGAGCAGTACTTC
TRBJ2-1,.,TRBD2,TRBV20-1,CSAFLAGGGREQFF,TGCAGTGCTTTTCTAGCGGGGGGCGGAAGGGAGCAGTTCTTC
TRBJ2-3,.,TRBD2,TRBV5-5,CASSLGSGGDSTDTQYF,TGTGCCAGCAGCTTAGGAAGCGGGGGGGATAGCACAGATACGCAGTATTTT
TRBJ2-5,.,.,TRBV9,CASSPTGWETQYF,TGTGCCAGCAGTCCGACAGGTTGGGAGACCCAGTACTTC
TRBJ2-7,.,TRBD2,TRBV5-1,CASSQGLVGEQYF,TGCGCCAGCAGCCAGGGACTAGTCGGCGAGCAGTACTTC
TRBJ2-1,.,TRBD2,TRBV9,CASSVVGSGVYNEQFF,TGTGCCAGCAGCGTAGTGGGCAGCGGGGTTTACAATGAGCAGTTCTTC
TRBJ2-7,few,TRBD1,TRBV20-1,CSARRWGRGQDEQYF,TGCAGTGCTCGCCGGTGGGGCAGGGGGCAAGACGAGCAGTACTTC
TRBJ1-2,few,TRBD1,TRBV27,CASSSQSTGAGYGYTF,TGTGCCAGCAGTTCCCAATCCACAGGGGCTGGGTATGGCTACACCTTC
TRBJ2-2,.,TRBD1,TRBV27,CASSYSGQANTGELFF,TGTGCCAGTTCTTATTCGGGACAGGCGAACACCGGGGAGCTGTTTTTT
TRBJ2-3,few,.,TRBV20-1,CSCLSIEVGAGIHTDTQYF,TGCAGCTGCTTATCTATAGAGGTGGGGGCGGGAATCCACACAGATACGCAGTATTTT
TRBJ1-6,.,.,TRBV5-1,CASSPAWVDNSPLHF,TGCGCCAGCAGTCCCGCATGGGTGGATAATTCACCCCTCCACTTT
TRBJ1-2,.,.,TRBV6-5,CASSLTVNYGYTF,TGTGCCAGCAGTTTGACAGTCAACTATGGCTACACCTTC
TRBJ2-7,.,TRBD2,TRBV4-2,CANSHSGTTYEQYF,TGTGCCAACAGCCATAGCGGGACAACCTACGAGCAGTACTTC
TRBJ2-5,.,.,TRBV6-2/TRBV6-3,CASTKHQETQYF,TGTGCCAGCACCAAACACCAAGAGACCCAGTACTTC